This T cell receptor beta chain emerged from a study of cytomegalovirus exposure and HLA in healthy donors. Study observations and caveats: An observed cluster of highly shared sequence variants was recorded as a likely sequencing artifact. A link between a missense DCLRE1C variant and TCR beta V- and J-gene trimming emerged from a later analysis. TCR beta sequences reportedly predicted most subjects' HLA-A and HLA-B alleles accurately. The authors listed approximately 150 TCR beta chains as cytomegalovirus-associated.

The PCR contained 60 Vbeta and 13 Jbeta primers. Only in-frame clones appear in the TCRdb table, and some are missing; sequencing was by immunoSEQ multiplex PCR. The table includes 100,000 to 150,000 clones, approximately 80% detected once. In germline, CDR1 is PRHDT, CDR2 FYEKMQ (reference sequence). V was shortened by 3 bases and J by 2 bases, with 14 bases between the two germline ends. CDR3 length: 15 amino acids. Of note for this clone: Its antigen is not identified.

The source of this sequence is a man in his late teens or twenties in good health and CMV-seronegative. The chain recombines TRBV13 with TRBJ2-7; D call uncertain. The sample was PBMCs. CDR3 amino acids: CASSFASQSPYEQYF. The DNA of the CDR3 is TGTGCCAGCAGCTTCGCTAGTCAGAGCCCCTACGAGCAGTACTTC.